These 28 T cell receptor beta chains share one sample of origin, sequenced in a study of blood T cells in healthy people across ages. Alongside a J-beta primer mix, a sample-barcoded 5' primer served in a second PCR lasting about 7 to 11 cycles. MiXCR, applied by TCRdb to the 5' RACE reads, yields one record per CDR3 protein. Of roughly 410,000 distinct CDR3 sequences in the sample, over 45% were seen once. The specimen sequenced was blood. These receptors came from a man aged 55-75 years in good health.

This clonotype was observed once. The chain links TRBV28 to TRBJ1-5, with TRBD1 matching over 9 bases. Germline V CDR1 and CDR2: MDHEN, SYDVKM. This CDR3 is 16 amino acids long. After removal of 6 bases from V and 1 base from J, the junction contained 7 bases not matched to a gene. The CDR3 DNA reads as TGTGCCAGCAGCTCGATCGACAGGGGGAGCAATCAGCCCCAGCATTTT. It yields the protein CASSSIDRGSNQPQHF.

This chain uses TRBV28 with TRBJ2-7, with TRBD1 as a possible D gene (6 bases). The closer fit of TRBJ2-5 to the DNA end suggests the J call may be wrong. CDR3 length: 14 residues. From germline, CDR1 is MDHEN and CDR2 SYDVKM. CDR3 sequence (DNA): TGTGCCAGCAGTTTCCGTCAGGGGAAGGAGACCCAGTACTTC. Protein product: CASSFRQGKETQYF.

This clonotype was found a few times. This chain connects TRBV20-1 to TRBJ1-2; no clear D gene. The CDR3 length is 11 residues. Looked up from germline, CDR1 is DFQATT and CDR2 is SNEGSKA (reference sequence). V gave up 1 base and J gave up 4 bases, with 4 bases separating them. The chain's CDR3 is CSARGVYGYTF. CDR3 coding DNA: TGCAGTGCTAGAGGCGTCTATGGCTACACCTTC.

This chain connects TRBV7-6 to TRBJ2-1, with D maybe TRBD2 (6 bases). The CDR3 is 16 amino acids. Germline loops: CDR1 SGHVS, CDR2 FNYEAQ. V was trimmed by 5 bases and J by 2 bases, leaving 16 bases between them. The CDR3 nucleotides read TGTGCCAGCAGCCCCGGTTTAGCGGTTACCTACAATGAGCAGTTCTTC. Translation gives CASSPGLAVTYNEQFF.

This clonotype was seen more than once but under ten times. The chain couples TRBV2 to TRBJ2-3, with 12 bases fitting TRBD2. J was trimmed by 4 bases and V by 5 bases; bases with no gene match: 7. The length of the CDR3 is 16 residues. Germline V lookup: CDR1 SNHLY, CDR2 FYNNEI. Here the CDR3 reads CASSSGLAGRADTQYF. DNA for the CDR3: TGTGCCAGCAGTTCCGGACTAGCGGGACGTGCAGATACGCAGTATTTT.

The CDR3 loop reads CASSHRDRDPIEQYF. The CDR3 DNA is TGTGCCAGCAGCCATAGGGACAGGGACCCGATCGAGCAGTACTTC. This sequence joins TRBV5-8 and TRBJ2-7; 9 nucleotides line up with TRBD1. The V gene's germline CDR1 is SGHTS and CDR2 YDEGEE. The trim removed 4 bases at V and 6 bases at J, leaving 11 bases unmatched. The CDR3 has 15 amino acids.

V gene TRBV20-1 combines with J gene TRBJ1-2, with D uncertain. Germline V lookup: CDR1 DFQATT, CDR2 SNEGSKA (reference sequence). V dropped 2 bases and J dropped 9 bases, with 19 bases sitting between them. The CDR3 contains 14 residues. In DNA form, the CDR3 reads TGCAGTGCTAGACAGACGGGCGGTAACGATAGCTACACCTTC. The encoded protein is CSARQTGGNDSYTF.

This clonotype was seen only a few times. The chain has TRBV24-1 and TRBJ2-3; D ambiguous. CDR3 length equals 10 residues. V was clipped by 10 bases and J by 4 bases, with 5 bases between them. CDR1 and CDR2 (germline): KGHDR, SFDVKD. This CDR3 is CATPPDTQYF. The DNA for the CDR3 is TGTGCCACTCCACCAGATACGCAGTATTTT.

The chain joins TRBV2 to TRBJ2-1, with D possibly TRBD2 on 5 matching bases. V dropped 3 bases and J dropped 9 bases, with 12 bases sitting between them. CDR3 size: 13 residues. Looked up from germline, CDR1 is SNHLY and CDR2 is FYNNEI. The CDR3 bases are TGTGCCAGCAGTGAGACTAATCTTAGTGAGCAGTTCTTC. It encodes CASSETNLSEQFF. Full variable domain (remainder filled in from reference TRBV2 and TRBJ2-1): EPEVTQTPSHQVTQMGQEVILRCVPISNHLYFYWYRQILGQKVEFLVSFYNNEISEKSEIFDDQFSVERPDGSNFTLKIRSTKLEDSAMYFCASSETNLSEQFFGPGTRLTVL.

The rearrangement joins TRBV19 to TRBJ2-7; D not resolved. V lost 5 bases and J lost 7, with 12 bases in between. The CDR3 has 12 residues. The germline V gene has CDR1 LNHDA and CDR2 SQIVND (reference sequence). CDR3: CASSARTDEQYF. In DNA form, the CDR3 reads TGTGCCAGTAGTGCACGCACCGATGAGCAGTACTTC.

This chain links TRBV6-5 with TRBJ2-3; D is perhaps TRBD2 (7 bases). This CDR3 spans 17 amino acids. Trimming stripped 0 bases from V and 4 bases from J, with 17 bases between. CDR1 and CDR2 from the germline V gene are MNHEY and SVGAGI. The CDR3 loop reads CASSYSGGGGAADTQYF. The CDR3 region has the DNA TGTGCCAGCAGTTACTCAGGAGGGGGGGGAGCGGCAGATACGCAGTATTTT.

The gene calls are TRBV6-5 and TRBJ2-7, with 8 bases aligning to TRBD1. Germline V CDR1 and CDR2: MNHEY, SVGAGI. The V gene end was trimmed by 8 bases and the J gene end by 8 bases; junction bases not matched to a gene: 11. The length of the CDR3 is 13 residues. CDR3 DNA sequence: TGTGCCAGCCGACAGGGGCAGGGTCGACAGCAGTACTTC. Its protein product is CASRQGQGRQQYF.

This sequence joins TRBV3-1 and TRBJ2-3, with D perhaps matching TRBD2 (6 bases). Germline CDR1 reads LGHDT; CDR2 reads YNNKEL (reference sequence). Trimming removed 3 bases at V and 3 bases at J, with 16 bases between. This CDR3 contains 16 residues. The CDR3 reads CASSQDSGLGTDTQYF. For the CDR3, the DNA is TGTGCCAGCAGCCAGGATAGCGGCCTGGGGACAGATACGCAGTATTTT.

This clonotype has just a few counts. CDR3 nucleotide sequence: TGTGCCAGCAGCTTAGGACTAGAGGCGACCCAGTACTTC. Protein sequence: CASSLGLEATQYF. The chain carries TRBV7-2 and TRBJ2-5; possibly TRBD2 for D (6 bases). V was pared by 1 base and J by 7 bases, with 10 bases between. Looked up from germline, CDR1 is SGHTA and CDR2 is FQGNSA. The CDR3 extends over 13 amino acids.

The chain joins TRBV28 to TRBJ2-5, with 9 bases aligning to TRBD2. In germline, CDR1 is MDHEN, CDR2 SYDVKM. The CDR3 runs 14 residues. V lost 6 bases to trimming and J lost 11 bases; unmatched junction nucleotides: 13. For the CDR3, the DNA is TGTGCCAGCAGCGGGCGGGAGGGTCTAAGGGAGCAGTACTTC. Encoded protein: CASSGREGLREQYF.

The chain joins TRBV12-3 or TRBV12-4 to TRBJ1-4; possibly TRBD1 for D (5 bases). V was shortened by 7 bases and J by 8 bases, with 23 bases between the two germline ends. The CDR3 is made up of 16 amino acids. The CDR3 DNA sequence: TGTGCCAGCACCCGAGAGGGCGGGGCCCTGATAGAAAAACTGTTTTTT. It codes for CASTREGGALIEKLFF.

V is TRBV12-3 or TRBV12-4 and J is TRBJ1-6; D unclear. V lost 1 base, J lost 4 bases, and 5 bases lay in between. CDR3 size: 14 residues. This CDR3 reads CASSLGGYNSPLHF. For the CDR3, the DNA is TGTGCCAGCAGTTTAGGGGGATATAATTCACCCCTCCACTTT.

The V and J genes are TRBV18 and TRBJ1-1; D unclear. CDR1 KGHSH and CDR2 LQKENI come from the germline V gene. The ends were cut back, 2 bases at V and 3 bases at J, with 19 bases in the middle. There are 17 residues in the CDR3. The CDR3: CASSPRGSVNIDTEAFF. CDR3 nucleotide sequence: TGTGCCAGCTCACCAAGAGGGTCGGTGAACATAGACACTGAAGCTTTCTTT.

The rearrangement uses TRBV9 and TRBJ2-7; a weak D match, TRBD1 (5 bases). V lost 0 bases and J lost 3, with 13 bases in between. Germline CDR1 reads SGDLS; CDR2 reads YYNGEE. The CDR3 loop spans 15 amino acids. CDR3 DNA: TGTGCCAGCAGCGTAGGTTTGGGGCGGTACTACGAGCAGTACTTC. This codes for CASSVGLGRYYEQYF.

The chain employs TRBV12-3 or TRBV12-4 and TRBJ1-5; D not resolved. CDR3 length equals 17 residues. Deletions cut 3 bases from V and 6 bases from J, with 21 bases between. DNA of the CDR3: TGTGCCAGCAGTTTGCGGGGATTGTCCCAGACTTTTCAGCCCCAGCATTTT. It yields the protein CASSLRGLSQTFQPQHF.

CDR3 region: CASNKGPATNEKLFF. The CDR3, as DNA: TGTGCCAGCAACAAAGGGCCTGCAACTAATGAAAAACTGTTTTTT. V usage is TRBV6-6 and J usage is TRBJ1-4; D gene uncertain. This CDR3 region has 15 residues. CDR1 is MNHNY and CDR2 is SVGAGI in the germline V gene (reference sequence). Trimming left V 7 bases short and J 0 bases short, with 12 bases between.

This clonotype has only a few counts. J is TRBJ2-3 and V is TRBV6-5; 7 bases agree with TRBD2. From germline, CDR1 is MNHEY and CDR2 SVGAGI. The junction had 4 bases not matched to a gene; V was cut back by 4 bases and J by 6 bases. This CDR3 region has 13 residues. The CDR3 nucleotides are TGTGCCAGCAGTTCCCGGGGGGTTGATACGCAGTATTTT. Amino acids: CASSSRGVDTQYF.

The rearrangement uses TRBV5-1 and TRBJ2-7; 7 nucleotides line up with TRBD1. The CDR3 is 14 residues long. CDR1 and CDR2 from the germline V gene are SGHRS and YFSETQ. Germline trimming cut 2 bases from V and 3 bases from J; bases unmatched to any gene: 5. CDR3 DNA: TGCGCCAGCAGCTTAGGGACAGATATCTACGAGCAGTACTTC. Its translation: CASSLGTDIYEQYF.

This clonotype showed up just once. The chain links TRBV19 to TRBJ1-1; TRBD1 might be the D (5 bases). Trimming cost V 3 bases and J 1 base, with 9 bases left between them. This CDR3 spans 14 amino acids. The germline V gene has CDR1 LNHDA and CDR2 SQIVND (reference sequence). CDR3 sequence (DNA): TGTGCCAGTAGTATCTTAGGGGCGAACACTGAAGCTTTCTTT. It yields the protein CASSILGANTEAFF.

This sequence joins TRBV7-3 and TRBJ2-4; TRBD1 is a possible D gene (6 bases). V shed 5 bases and J shed 11 bases, with 16 bases lying between them. The CDR3 consists of 13 residues. The germline V gene has CDR1 SGHTA and CDR2 FQGTGA. The CDR3 loop is CASSHATGNVQYF. The CDR3 DNA reads TGTGCCAGCAGCCATGCTACAGGGAACGTTCAGTACTTC.

In its sample, this clonotype was seen a few times. One base away lies a much larger clone, so this may be a sequencing read error. The chain joins TRBV20-1 to TRBJ2-1; 15 nucleotides align to TRBD2. TRBJ2-7 explains the end of the DNA better; the J call may be wrong. The CDR3 extends over 14 amino acids. The germline V gene has CDR1 DFQATT and CDR2 SNEGSKA (reference sequence). The CDR3 coding sequence is TGCAGTGCCGCTCCGGGACTAGCGGGAGGTGAGCAGTACTTC. It is translated as CSAAPGLAGGEQYF.

V gene TRBV7-3 combines with J gene TRBJ2-3, with D uncertain. The CDR3 spans 15 residues. Germline V CDR1 and CDR2: SGHTA, FQGTGA. Trimming removed 5 bases at V and 2 bases at J, with 14 bases between. The DNA for the CDR3 is TGTGCCAGCAGCGTAGGTGAAGGGTTCACAGATACGCAGTATTTT. It codes for CASSVGEGFTDTQYF.

In its sample, this clonotype was seen a few times. V and J are TRBV28 and TRBJ2-7, with 9 positions matching TRBD1. CDR3 length: 13 amino acids. Germline-derived CDR1 and CDR2 are MDHEN and SYDVKM. J was trimmed by 4 bases and V by 7 bases; bases with no gene match: 5. As DNA, the CDR3 is TGTGCCAGCAAGGGGACAGGGAGGTACGAGCAGTACTTC. It specifies CASKGTGRYEQYF. The variable domain in full, completed from reference TRBV28 and TRBJ2-7, reads DVKVTQSSRYLVKRTGEKVFLECVQDMDHENMFWYRQDPGLGLRLIYFSYDVKMKEKGDIPEGYSVSREKKERFSLILESASTNQTSMYLCASKGTGRYEQYFGPGTRLTVT.